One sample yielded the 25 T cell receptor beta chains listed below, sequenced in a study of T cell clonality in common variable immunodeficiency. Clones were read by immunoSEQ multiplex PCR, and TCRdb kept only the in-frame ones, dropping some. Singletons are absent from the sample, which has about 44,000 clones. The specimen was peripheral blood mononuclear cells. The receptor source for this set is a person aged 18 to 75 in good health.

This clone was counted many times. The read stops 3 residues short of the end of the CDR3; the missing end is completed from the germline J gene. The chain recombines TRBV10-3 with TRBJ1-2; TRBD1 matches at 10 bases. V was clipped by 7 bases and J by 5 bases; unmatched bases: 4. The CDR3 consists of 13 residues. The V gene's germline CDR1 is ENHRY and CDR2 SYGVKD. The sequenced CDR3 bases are TGTGCCATCACGACAGGGGGCGATTATGGC. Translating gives CAITTGGDYG. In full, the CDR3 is CAITTGGDYGYTF.

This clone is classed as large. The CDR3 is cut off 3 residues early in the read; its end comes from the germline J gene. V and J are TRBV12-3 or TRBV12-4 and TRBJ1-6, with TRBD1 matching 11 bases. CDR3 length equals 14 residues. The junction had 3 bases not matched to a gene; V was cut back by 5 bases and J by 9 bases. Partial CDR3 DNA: TGTGCCAGCAGTCAGGACAGGGGGCTTTCACCC. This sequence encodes CASSQDRGLSP. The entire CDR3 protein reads CASSQDRGLSPLHF.

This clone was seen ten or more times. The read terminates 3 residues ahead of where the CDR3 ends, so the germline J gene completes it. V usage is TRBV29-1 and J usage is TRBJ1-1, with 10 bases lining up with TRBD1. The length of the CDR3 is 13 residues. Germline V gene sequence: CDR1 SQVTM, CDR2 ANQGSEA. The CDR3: CSAQRGTGEMAFF. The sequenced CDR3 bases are TGCAGCGCACAACGCGGGACAGGGGAAATG.

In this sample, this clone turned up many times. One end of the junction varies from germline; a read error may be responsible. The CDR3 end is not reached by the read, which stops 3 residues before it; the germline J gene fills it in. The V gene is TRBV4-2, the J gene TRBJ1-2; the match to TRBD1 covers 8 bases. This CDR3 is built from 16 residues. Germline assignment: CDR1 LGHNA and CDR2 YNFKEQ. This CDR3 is CASSQGQGAVLRGYTF. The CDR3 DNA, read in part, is TGCGCCAGCAGCCAAGGTCAGGGGGCCGTTTTAAGGGGC.

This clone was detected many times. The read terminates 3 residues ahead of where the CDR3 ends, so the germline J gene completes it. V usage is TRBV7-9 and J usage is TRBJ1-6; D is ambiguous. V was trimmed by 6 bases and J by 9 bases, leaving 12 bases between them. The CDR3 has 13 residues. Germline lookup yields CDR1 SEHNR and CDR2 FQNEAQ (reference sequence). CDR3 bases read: TGTGCCAGCAGGCGAAGGGTGCGTTCACCC. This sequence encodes CASRRRVRSP. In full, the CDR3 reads CASRRRVRSPLHF.

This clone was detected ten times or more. CDR3 DNA (partial): TGCAGTGCTAGAGAGGCTGGCAATCAGCCC. Residues: CSAREAGNQP. The entire CDR3 reads CSAREAGNQPQHF. This chain joins TRBV20-1 and TRBJ1-5; D gene unclear. The read falls 3 residues short of the CDR3 end, and the missing part is taken from the germline J gene. Trimming stripped 0 bases from V and 2 bases from J, with 5 bases between. In germline, CDR1 is DFQATT, CDR2 SNEGSKA (reference sequence). The CDR3 loop spans 13 amino acids.

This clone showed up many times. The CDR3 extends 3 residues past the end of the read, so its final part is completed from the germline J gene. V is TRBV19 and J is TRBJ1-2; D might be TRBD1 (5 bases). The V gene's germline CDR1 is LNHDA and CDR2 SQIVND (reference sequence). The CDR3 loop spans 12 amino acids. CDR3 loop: CASSLIRGGYTF. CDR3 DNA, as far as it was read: TGTGCCAGTAGCCTGATCCGGGGGGGC.

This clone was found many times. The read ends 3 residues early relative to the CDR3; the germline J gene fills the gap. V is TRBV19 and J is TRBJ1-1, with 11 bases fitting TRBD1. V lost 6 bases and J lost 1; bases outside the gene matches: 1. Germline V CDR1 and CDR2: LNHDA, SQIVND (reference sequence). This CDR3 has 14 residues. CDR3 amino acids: CASSGQGANTEAFF. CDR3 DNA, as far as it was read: TGTGCCAGTAGCGGACAGGGGGCGAACACTGAA.

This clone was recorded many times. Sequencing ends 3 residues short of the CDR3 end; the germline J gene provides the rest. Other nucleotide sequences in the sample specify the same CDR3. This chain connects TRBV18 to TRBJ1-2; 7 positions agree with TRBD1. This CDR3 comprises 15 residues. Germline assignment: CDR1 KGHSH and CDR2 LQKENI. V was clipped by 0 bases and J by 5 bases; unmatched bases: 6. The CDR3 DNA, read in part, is TGTGCCAGCTCACCACCATTAGGGGGCAGATATGGC. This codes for CASSPPLGGRYG. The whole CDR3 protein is CASSPPLGGRYGYTF.

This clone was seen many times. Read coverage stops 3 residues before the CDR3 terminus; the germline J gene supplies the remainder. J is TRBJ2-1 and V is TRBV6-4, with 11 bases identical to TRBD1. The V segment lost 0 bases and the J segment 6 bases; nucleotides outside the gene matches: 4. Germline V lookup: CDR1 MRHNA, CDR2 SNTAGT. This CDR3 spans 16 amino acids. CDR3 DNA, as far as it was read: TGTGCCAGCAGTGACTCGTCCGGGACAGGGGGCAATGAG. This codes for CASSDSSGTGGNE. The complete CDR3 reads CASSDSSGTGGNEQFF.

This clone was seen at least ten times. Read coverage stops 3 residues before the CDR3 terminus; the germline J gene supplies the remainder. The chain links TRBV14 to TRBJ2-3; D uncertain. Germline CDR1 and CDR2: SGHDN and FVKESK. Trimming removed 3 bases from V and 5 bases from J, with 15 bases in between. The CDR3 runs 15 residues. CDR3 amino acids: CASSHGFQAQDTQYF. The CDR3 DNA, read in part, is TGTGCCAGCAGCCACGGTTTCCAGGCACAAGATACG.

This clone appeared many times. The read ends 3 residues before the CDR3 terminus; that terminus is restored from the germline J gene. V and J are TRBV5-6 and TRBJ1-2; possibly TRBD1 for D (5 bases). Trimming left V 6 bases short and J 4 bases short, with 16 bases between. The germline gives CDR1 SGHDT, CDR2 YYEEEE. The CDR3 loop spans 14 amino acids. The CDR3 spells CASNLRGARYGYTF. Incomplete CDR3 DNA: TGTGCCAGCAACCTGCGAGGGGCGCGCTATGGC.

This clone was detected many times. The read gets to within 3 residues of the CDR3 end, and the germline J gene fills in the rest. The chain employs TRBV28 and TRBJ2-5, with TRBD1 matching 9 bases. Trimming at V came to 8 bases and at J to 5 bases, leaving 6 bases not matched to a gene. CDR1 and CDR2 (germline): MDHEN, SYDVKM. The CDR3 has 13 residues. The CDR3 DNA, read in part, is TGTGCCAGCCAAACAGGGGGCCTGGAGACC. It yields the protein CASQTGGLET. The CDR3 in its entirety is CASQTGGLETQYF.

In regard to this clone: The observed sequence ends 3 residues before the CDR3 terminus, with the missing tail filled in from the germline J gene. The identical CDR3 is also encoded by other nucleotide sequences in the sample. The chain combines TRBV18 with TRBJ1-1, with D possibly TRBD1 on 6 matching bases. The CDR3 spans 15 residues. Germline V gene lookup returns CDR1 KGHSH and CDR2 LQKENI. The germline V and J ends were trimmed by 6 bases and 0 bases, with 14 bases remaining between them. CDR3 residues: CASSPETGMNTEAFF. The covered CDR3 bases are TGTGCCAGCTCGCCTGAGACAGGAATGAACACTGAA.

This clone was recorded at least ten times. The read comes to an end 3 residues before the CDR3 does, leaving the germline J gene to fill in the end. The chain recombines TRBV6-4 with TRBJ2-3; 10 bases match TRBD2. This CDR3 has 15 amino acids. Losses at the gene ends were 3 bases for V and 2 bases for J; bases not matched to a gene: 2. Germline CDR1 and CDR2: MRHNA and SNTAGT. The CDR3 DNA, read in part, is TGTGCCAGCAGTGAACTAGCGGGGTCCACAGATACG. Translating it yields CASSELAGSTDT. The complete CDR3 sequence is CASSELAGSTDTQYF.

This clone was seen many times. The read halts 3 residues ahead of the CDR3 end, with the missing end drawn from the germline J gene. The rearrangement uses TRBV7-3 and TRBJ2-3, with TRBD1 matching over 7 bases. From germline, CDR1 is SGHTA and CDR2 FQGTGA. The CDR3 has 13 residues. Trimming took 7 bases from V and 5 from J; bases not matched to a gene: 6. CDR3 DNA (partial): TGTGCCAGCAACAGGGGCTTGGGAGATACG. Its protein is CASNRGLGDT. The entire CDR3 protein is CASNRGLGDTQYF.

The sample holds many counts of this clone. CDR3: CAEQGAGETQYF. The DNA read from the CDR3 is TGTGCCGAACAGGGGGCGGGGGAGACC. V is TRBV5-4 and J is TRBJ2-5; the match to TRBD1 covers 9 bases. The CDR3 extends 3 residues past the end of the read, so its final part is completed from the germline J gene. This CDR3 is built from 12 residues. Germline CDR1 SGHNT, CDR2 YYREEE (reference sequence). J gave up 5 bases and V 10 bases, and 6 bases lay outside the gene matches.

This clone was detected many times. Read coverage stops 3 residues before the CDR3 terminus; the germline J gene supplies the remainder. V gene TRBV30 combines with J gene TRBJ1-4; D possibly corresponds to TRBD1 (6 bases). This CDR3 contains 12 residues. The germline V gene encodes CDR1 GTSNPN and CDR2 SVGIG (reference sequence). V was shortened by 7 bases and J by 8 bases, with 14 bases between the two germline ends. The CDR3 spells CALDRPREKLFF. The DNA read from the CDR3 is TGTGCCTTAGACAGGCCTAGAGAAAAA.

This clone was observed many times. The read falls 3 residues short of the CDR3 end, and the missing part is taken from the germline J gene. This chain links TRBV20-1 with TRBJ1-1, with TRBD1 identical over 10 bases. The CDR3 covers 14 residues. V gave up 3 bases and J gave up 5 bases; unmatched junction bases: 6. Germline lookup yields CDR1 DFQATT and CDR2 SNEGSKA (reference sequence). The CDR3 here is CSARRDRGETEAFF. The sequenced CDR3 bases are TGCAGTGCTAGGAGGGACAGGGGCGAGACTGAA.

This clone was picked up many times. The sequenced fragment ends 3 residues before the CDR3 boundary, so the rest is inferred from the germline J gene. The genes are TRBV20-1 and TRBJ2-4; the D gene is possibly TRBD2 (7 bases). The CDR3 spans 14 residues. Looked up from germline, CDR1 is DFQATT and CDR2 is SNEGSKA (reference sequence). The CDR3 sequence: CSAPTGGDNYGQYF. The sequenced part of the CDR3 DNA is TGCAGTGCGCCCACGGGGGGCGATAACTATGGT.

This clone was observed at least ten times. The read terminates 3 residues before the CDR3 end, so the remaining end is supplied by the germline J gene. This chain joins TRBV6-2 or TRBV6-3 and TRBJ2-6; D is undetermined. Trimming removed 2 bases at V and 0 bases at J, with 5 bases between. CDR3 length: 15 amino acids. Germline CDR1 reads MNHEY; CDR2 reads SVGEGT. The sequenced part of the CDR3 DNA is TGTGCCAGCAGTTACGAAGCCTCTGGGGCCAACGTC. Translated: CASSYEASGANV. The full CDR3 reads CASSYEASGANVLTF.

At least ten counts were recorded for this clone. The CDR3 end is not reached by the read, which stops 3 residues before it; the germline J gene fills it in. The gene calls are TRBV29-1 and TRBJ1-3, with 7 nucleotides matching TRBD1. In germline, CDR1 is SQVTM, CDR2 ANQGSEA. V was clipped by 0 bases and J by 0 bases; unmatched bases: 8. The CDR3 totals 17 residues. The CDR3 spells CSVEDWDRHRSGNTIYF. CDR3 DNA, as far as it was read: TGCAGCGTTGAAGATTGGGACAGACATCGCTCTGGAAACACC.

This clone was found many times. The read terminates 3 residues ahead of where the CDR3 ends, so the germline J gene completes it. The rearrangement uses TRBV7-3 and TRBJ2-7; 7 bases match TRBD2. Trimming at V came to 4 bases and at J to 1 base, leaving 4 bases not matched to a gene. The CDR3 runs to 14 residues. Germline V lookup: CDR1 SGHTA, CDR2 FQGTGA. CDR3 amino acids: CASSSSGESYEQYF. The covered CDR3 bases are TGTGCCAGCAGCTCCAGCGGGGAATCCTACGAG.

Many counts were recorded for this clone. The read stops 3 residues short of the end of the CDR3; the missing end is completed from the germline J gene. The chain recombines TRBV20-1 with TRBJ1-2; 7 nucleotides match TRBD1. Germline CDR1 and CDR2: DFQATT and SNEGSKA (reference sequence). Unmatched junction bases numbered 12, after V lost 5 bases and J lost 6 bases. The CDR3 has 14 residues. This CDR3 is CSASRGGRGNGYTF. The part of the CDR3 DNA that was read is TGCAGTGCTTCGCGAGGGGGCAGGGGAAATGGC.

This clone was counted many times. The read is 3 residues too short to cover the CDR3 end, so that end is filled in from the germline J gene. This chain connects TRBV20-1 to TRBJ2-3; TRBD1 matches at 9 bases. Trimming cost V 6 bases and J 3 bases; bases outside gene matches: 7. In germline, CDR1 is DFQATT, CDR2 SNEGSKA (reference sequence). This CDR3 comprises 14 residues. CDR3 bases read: TGCAGTGCCTCTGGACAGGGGCATACAGATACG. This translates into CSASGQGHTDT. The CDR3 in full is CSASGQGHTDTQYF.